One sample yielded the 21 T cell receptor beta chains listed below, sequenced in a study of identifying expanded T cells in peripheral blood. Sequencing used immunoSEQ multiplex PCR; TCRdb keeps in-frame clones, though not all of them. The sample has around 60,000 clones, around 86% seen once; the top ten hold approximately 19%. Sequenced sample: blood. The receptors shown here come from a person between 18 and 70 years old in good health.

The chain joins TRBV2 to TRBJ1-6, with 8 bases identical to TRBD1. This CDR3 is 15 amino acids long. CDR1 is SNHLY, CDR2 FYNNEI, per germline. Losses at the gene ends were 6 bases for V and 5 bases for J; bases not matched to a gene: 6. CDR3 sequence: CASSRTGIDNSPLHF. Written as DNA, the CDR3 is TGTGCCAGCAGCAGGACAGGGATTGATAATTCACCCCTCCACTTT.

This clone was seen only once. This sequence joins TRBV6-1 and TRBJ2-5; D possibly matches TRBD1 or TRBD2 (6 bases each). Germline CDR1 reads MNHNS; CDR2 reads SASEGT. This CDR3 is 14 amino acids long. Trimming left V 6 bases short and J 7 bases short, with 18 bases between. The chain's CDR3 is CASREGHALRTQYF. CDR3 coding DNA: TGTGCCAGCAGGGAGGGACACGCTCTGAGGACCCAGTACTTC.

This clone was recorded once. The chain has TRBV19 and TRBJ2-1; no clear D. There are 15 residues in the CDR3. V lost 6 bases, J lost 0 bases, and 12 bases lay in between. Germline CDR1 reads LNHDA; CDR2 reads SQIVND (reference sequence). The CDR3 coding sequence is TGTGCCAGTAGCCCGGACCGGAGCTCCTACAATGAGCAGTTCTTC. Amino acid sequence: CASSPDRSSYNEQFF.

V is TRBV12-5 and J is TRBJ2-5; D not certain. V was trimmed by 0 bases and J by 6 bases, leaving 17 bases between them. Germline V gene data show CDR1 as LGHNT and CDR2 as FRNRAP. CDR3 length equals 16 residues. The CDR3 region has the DNA TGTGCTAGTGGTTTGGTAATAAGGGTCCTAAAGAAGACCCAGTACTTC. Translation: CASGLVIRVLKKTQYF.

The chain carries TRBV9 and TRBJ2-5; 7 nucleotides align to TRBD2. This CDR3 is built from 15 residues. The germline V gene has CDR1 SGDLS and CDR2 YYNGEE. V trimming: 3 bases; J trimming: 5 bases; junction bases outside the gene matches: 10. This chain's CDR3 is CASSAREGGMETQYF. The CDR3 DNA reads as TGTGCCAGCAGCGCGAGGGAGGGTGGGATGGAGACCCAGTACTTC.

This clone occurred a few times. This chain links TRBV12-5 with TRBJ2-1; D remains unclear. Trimming cost V 5 bases and J 5 bases, with 4 bases left between them. CDR3 size: 11 residues. Per germline, CDR1 LGHNT and CDR2 FRNRAP. This CDR3 is CASGLHNEQFF. CDR3 in DNA: TGTGCTAGTGGTCTCCACAATGAGCAGTTCTTC.

The CDR3 spells CASSWSGTSGGSEQFF. The DNA for the CDR3 is TGCGCCAGCAGCTGGTCCGGGACTAGCGGGGGGAGTGAGCAGTTCTTC. The chain is built from TRBV5-1 and TRBJ2-1, with 15 bases lining up with TRBD2. Trimming took 3 bases from V and 9 from J; bases not matched to a gene: 7. The CDR3 contains 16 residues. Germline V CDR1 and CDR2: SGHRS, YFSETQ. Drawing the rest from reference TRBV5-1 and TRBJ2-1, the complete variable domain is KAGVTQTPRYLIKTRGQQVTLSCSPISGHRSVSWYQQTPGQGLQFLFEYFSETQRNKGNFPGRFSGRQFSNSRSEMNVSTLELGDSALYLCASSWSGTSGGSEQFFGPGTRLTVL.

This chain links TRBV30 with TRBJ1-1; 8 bases line up with TRBD1. This CDR3 comprises 12 residues. J gave up 4 bases and V 5 bases, and 3 bases lay outside the gene matches. In germline, CDR1 is GTSNPN, CDR2 SVGIG (reference sequence). The CDR3 DNA sequence: TGTGCCTGGCAGGGGGCTATCACTGAAGCTTTCTTT. Amino acid sequence: CAWQGAITEAFF.

CDR3 in amino acids: CASASSGTSGYYNEQFF. CDR3 nucleotides: TGTGCCAGCGCCTCTTCCGGGACTAGCGGGTACTACAATGAGCAGTTCTTC. The V call is TRBV21-1, the J call TRBJ2-1; the table's D gene call, TRBD2, was not cross checked with the DNA. TRBV21-1 is assigned pseudogene status. The CDR3 has 17 residues.

This chain joins TRBV7-2 and TRBJ2-7; TRBD1 agrees at 11 bases. This CDR3 comprises 15 residues. Germline V lookup: CDR1 SGHTA, CDR2 FQGNSA. J lost 7 bases, V lost 5 bases, and 10 bases had no gene match. The CDR3 here is CASSLRGQGVREQYF. CDR3 nucleotide sequence: TGTGCCAGCAGCCTCCGGGGACAGGGGGTGAGGGAGCAGTACTTC.

This clone turned up a few times. The genes are TRBV9 and TRBJ1-6; the D is unclear. Germline V gene lookup returns CDR1 SGDLS and CDR2 YYNGEE. Trimming cost V 3 bases and J 4 bases, with 14 bases left between them. The CDR3 totals 16 residues. CDR3 DNA: TGTGCCAGCAGCGAAACTGAATCTACGTATAATTCACCCCTCCACTTT. Its translation is CASSETESTYNSPLHF. Using reference TRBV9 and TRBJ1-6 for the parts outside the CDR3, the full variable domain is DSGVTQTPKHLITATGQRVTLRCSPRSGDLSVYWYQQSLDQGLQFLIQYYNGEERAKGNILERFSAQQFPDLHSELNLSSLELGDSALYFCASSETESTYNSPLHFGNGTRLTVT.

This sequence joins TRBV7-9 and TRBJ2-7; D is unresolved. The CDR3 consists of 14 residues. V shed 0 bases and J shed 2 bases, with 8 bases lying between them. Germline CDR1 SEHNR, CDR2 FQNEAQ (reference sequence). The CDR3: CASSLARDPYEQYF. The CDR3 DNA sequence: TGTGCCAGCAGCTTAGCTCGCGACCCCTACGAGCAGTACTTC.

V gene TRBV30 combines with J gene TRBJ1-2, with D possibly being TRBD1 (6 bases). Germline V gene lookup returns CDR1 GTSNPN and CDR2 SVGIG (reference sequence). This CDR3 is 13 amino acids long. With 3 bases removed from V and 2 bases from J, the gap between germline ends came to 10 bases. The chain's CDR3 is CAWSLQGNYGYTF. The CDR3, as DNA: TGTGCCTGGAGCTTACAGGGCAACTATGGCTACACCTTC.

The chain employs TRBV6-6 and TRBJ1-4; maybe TRBD1 (5 bases). V gave up 5 bases and J gave up 2 bases, with 12 bases separating them. The CDR3 consists of 15 residues. Germline-derived CDR1 and CDR2 are MNHNY and SVGAGI (reference sequence). The CDR3 DNA reads TGTGCCAGCAGTCAGGGACCCGTCACTAATGAAAAACTGTTTTTT. Translation gives CASSQGPVTNEKLFF.

This rearrangement joins TRBV5-1 to TRBJ2-7; D is unclear. The V end was cut by 0 bases, the J end by 3 bases, with 10 bases between. CDR3 length: 14 amino acids. Germline CDR1 and CDR2: SGHRS and YFSETQ. The CDR3 DNA reads TGCGCCAGCAGCTTGGGGTACGGTGACTACGAGCAGTACTTC. Residues: CASSLGYGDYEQYF.

The chain employs TRBV5-4 and TRBJ2-1; D tentatively reads TRBD1 or TRBD2 (6 bases each). The germline gives CDR1 SGHNT, CDR2 YYREEE (reference sequence). The V end lost 1 base, the J end lost 4 bases, and 12 bases lay between the germline ends. The CDR3 loop spans 15 amino acids. The CDR3 DNA follows: TGTGCCAGCAGCTTGATAGGGGGGAGTTACAATGAGCAGTTCTTC. Translating it yields CASSLIGGSYNEQFF.

The rearrangement joins TRBV7-9 to TRBJ2-5; D is undetermined. The end of the DNA aligns better with TRBJ2-7, so the J call may be wrong. There are 18 residues in the CDR3. The germline V gene has CDR1 SEHNR and CDR2 FQNEAQ (reference sequence). CDR3 region: CASSSTLSADVMVYEQYF. The CDR3 nucleotides read TGTGCCAGCAGCTCCACCCTTTCGGCAGACGTTATGGTCTACGAGCAGTACTTC.

The chain uses TRBV11-2 and TRBJ2-2, with 8 nucleotides matching TRBD1. Per the germline V gene, CDR1 is SGHAT and CDR2 is FQNNGV. This CDR3 has 15 residues. V lost 6 bases to trimming and J lost 6 bases; unmatched junction nucleotides: 9. Written as DNA, the CDR3 is TGTGCCAGCAGTAGGACAGGGAACCGGGCCGGGGAGCTGTTTTTT. Protein sequence: CASSRTGNRAGELFF.

This chain joins TRBV28 and TRBJ1-6, with D hard to call. CDR3 size: 14 residues. CDR1 and CDR2 (germline): MDHEN, SYDVKM. Trimming left V 6 bases short and J 5 bases short, with 11 bases between. For the CDR3, the DNA is TGTGCCAGCAGCCCAAACGGGAATAATTCACCCCTCCACTTT. It translates to CASSPNGNNSPLHF.

CDR3 in DNA: TGTGCCAGCAGCAGAGACTCTAGCGGACCCTACAATGAGCAGTTCTTC. Protein: CASSRDSSGPYNEQFF. The chain has TRBV2 and TRBJ2-1; 7 nucleotides align to TRBD2. In germline, CDR1 is SNHLY, CDR2 FYNNEI. There are 16 residues in the CDR3. Trimming took 6 bases from V and 2 from J; bases not matched to a gene: 10.

The rearrangement joins TRBV5-1 to TRBJ2-5; D might be TRBD1 or TRBD2, each matching 5 bases. The CDR3 has 13 amino acids. V was pared by 4 bases and J by 5 bases, with 12 bases between. Germline V lookup: CDR1 SGHRS, CDR2 YFSETQ. DNA for the CDR3: TGCGCCAGCAGCGAGGGGTCATATGAGACCCAGTACTTC. It specifies CASSEGSYETQYF. Based on the CDR3 plus reference TRBV5-1 and TRBJ2-5, the full variable domain is KAGVTQTPRYLIKTRGQQVTLSCSPISGHRSVSWYQQTPGQGLQFLFEYFSETQRNKGNFPGRFSGRQFSNSRSEMNVSTLELGDSALYLCASSEGSYETQYFGPGTRLLVL.